The clone carrying this T cell receptor beta chain was detected a few times. These data are taken from a study of T cells in Graves' hyperthyroidism and ophthalmopathy. At the level of the study: Peripheral blood was drawn at first diagnosis, prior to all treatment.

The V segment lost 6 bases and the J segment 5 bases; nucleotides outside the gene matches: 10. The CDR3 totals 15 residues. Germline assignment: CDR1 KGHDR and CDR2 SFDVKD. Amplification targeted TCR beta CDR3 regions from RNA transcripts. A set of HTBI primers served as the primers for a first-round RT-PCR of the TCR CDR3. TCRdb ran MiXCR on the multiplex PCR reads and lists one entry per CDR3 protein. The table lists about 560,000 distinct CDR3 sequences, roughly a sixth of them singletons. Patients aged 18 to 65 had newly diagnosed hyperthyroidism lasting under 2 months. Lactation, pregnancy, other autoimmune disease or uncontrolled infection excluded patients. The source of the PBMCs was around 9 ml of fresh peripheral blood.

Sequenced material: blood. This receptor was obtained from a woman in her late teens or twenties with Graves' hyperthyroidism. This sequence joins TRBV24-1 and TRBJ2-3; 7 nucleotides agree with TRBD2. The CDR3 region has the DNA TGTGCCACCAGTTCTGGCGGGAGTGGTAGAGATACGCAGTATTTT. As protein: CATSSGGSGRDTQYF.